This T cell receptor beta chain originates from a study of shared clonotypes between healthy human individuals. Study information: The donors, two women and a few men, were aged 18 to 49.

The length of the CDR3 is 15 residues. Looked up from germline, CDR1 is SGHRS and CDR2 is YFSETQ. V gave up 2 bases and J gave up 0 bases, with 9 bases separating them. Replicate PCRs from sorted subsets contained roughly 200 ng DNA, which is approximately 30,000 T cell genomes. In the authors' workflow: In the immunoSEQ data, sequences were junction-only and lacked quality scores, so filtering differed. Profiled with immunoSEQ multiplex PCR; TCRdb holds only in-frame clones, not every one. D and trimming were read from the DNA, whereas the V and J calls and clone size are those reported in that table. The sample shows about 1 million clones, roughly 75% of them seen only once.

This chain links TRBV5-1 with TRBJ2-1, with D perhaps TRBD1 (6 bases). The source of this sequence is a man aged 18 to 29 in good health. Sample: memory CD4+ T cells sorted from blood. Regarding subset: CD45RA-negative fraction. DNA of the CDR3: TGCGCCAGCAGCTTTACAGGGAGCTCCTACAATGAGCAGTTCTTC. Translation gives CASSFTGSSYNEQFF.